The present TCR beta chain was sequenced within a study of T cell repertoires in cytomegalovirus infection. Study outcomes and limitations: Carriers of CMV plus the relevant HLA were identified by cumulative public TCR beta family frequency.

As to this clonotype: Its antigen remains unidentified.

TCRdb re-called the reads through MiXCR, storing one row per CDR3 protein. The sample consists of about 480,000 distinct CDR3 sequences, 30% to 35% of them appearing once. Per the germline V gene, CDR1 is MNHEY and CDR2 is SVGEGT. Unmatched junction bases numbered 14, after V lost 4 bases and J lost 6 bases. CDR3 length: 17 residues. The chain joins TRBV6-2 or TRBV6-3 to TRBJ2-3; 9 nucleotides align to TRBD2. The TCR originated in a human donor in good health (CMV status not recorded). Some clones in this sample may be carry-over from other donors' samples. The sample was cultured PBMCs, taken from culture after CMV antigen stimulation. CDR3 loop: CASSSATSGTFRDTQYF. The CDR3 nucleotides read TGTGCCAGCAGTTCCGCGACTAGCGGAACCTTCCGTGATACGCAGTATTTT.